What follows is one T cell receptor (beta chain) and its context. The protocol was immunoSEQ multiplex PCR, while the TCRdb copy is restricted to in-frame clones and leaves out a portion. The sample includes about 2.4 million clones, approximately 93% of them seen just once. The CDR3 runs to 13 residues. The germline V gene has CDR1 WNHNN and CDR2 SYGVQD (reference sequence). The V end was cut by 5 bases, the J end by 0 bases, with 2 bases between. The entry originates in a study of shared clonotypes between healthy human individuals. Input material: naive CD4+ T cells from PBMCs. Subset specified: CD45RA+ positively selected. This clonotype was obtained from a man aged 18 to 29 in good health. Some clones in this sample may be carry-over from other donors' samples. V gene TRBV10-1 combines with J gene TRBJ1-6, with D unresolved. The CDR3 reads CASSSSYNSPLHF. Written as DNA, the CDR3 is TGCGCCAGCAGTAGCTCCTATAATTCACCCCTCCACTTT.